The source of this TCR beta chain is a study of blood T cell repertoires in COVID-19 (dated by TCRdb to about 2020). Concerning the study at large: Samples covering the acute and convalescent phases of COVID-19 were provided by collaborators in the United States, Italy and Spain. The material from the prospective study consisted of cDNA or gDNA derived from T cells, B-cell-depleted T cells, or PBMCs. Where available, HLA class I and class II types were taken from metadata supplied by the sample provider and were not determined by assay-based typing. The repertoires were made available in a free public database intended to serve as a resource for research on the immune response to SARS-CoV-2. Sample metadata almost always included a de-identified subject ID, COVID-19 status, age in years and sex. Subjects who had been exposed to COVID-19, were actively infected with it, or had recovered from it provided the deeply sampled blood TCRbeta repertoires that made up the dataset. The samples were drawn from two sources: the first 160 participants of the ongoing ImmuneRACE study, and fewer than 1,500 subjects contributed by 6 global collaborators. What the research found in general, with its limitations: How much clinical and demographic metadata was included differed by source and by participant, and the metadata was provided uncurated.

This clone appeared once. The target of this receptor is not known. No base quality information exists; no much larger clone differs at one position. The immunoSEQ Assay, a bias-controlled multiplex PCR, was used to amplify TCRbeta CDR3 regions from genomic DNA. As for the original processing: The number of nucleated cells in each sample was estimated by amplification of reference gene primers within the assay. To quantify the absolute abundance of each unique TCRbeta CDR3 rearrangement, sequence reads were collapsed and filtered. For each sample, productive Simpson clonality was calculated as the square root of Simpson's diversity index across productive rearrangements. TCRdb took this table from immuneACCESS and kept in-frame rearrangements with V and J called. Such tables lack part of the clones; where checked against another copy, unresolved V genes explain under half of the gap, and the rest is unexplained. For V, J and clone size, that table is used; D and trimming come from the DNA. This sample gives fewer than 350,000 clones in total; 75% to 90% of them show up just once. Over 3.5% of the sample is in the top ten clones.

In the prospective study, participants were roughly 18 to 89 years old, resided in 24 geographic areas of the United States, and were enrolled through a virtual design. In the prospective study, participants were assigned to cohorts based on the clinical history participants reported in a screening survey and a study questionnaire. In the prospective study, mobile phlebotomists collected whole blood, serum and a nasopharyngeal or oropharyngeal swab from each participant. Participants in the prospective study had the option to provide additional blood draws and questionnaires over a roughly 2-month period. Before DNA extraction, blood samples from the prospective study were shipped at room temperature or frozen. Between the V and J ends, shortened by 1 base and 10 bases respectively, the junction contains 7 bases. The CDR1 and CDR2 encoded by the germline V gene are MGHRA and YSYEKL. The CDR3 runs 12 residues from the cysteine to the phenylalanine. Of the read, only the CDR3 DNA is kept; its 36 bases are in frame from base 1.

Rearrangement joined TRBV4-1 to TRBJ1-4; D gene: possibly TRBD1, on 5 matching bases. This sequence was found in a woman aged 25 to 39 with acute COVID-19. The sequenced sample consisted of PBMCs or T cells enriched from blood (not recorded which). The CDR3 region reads CASSQVGGKLFF. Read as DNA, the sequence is TGCGCCAGCAGCCAAGTGGGGGGAAAACTGTTTTTT.